The 28 T cell receptor beta chains below come from one sample, sequenced in a study of blood T cells in healthy people across ages. Combining a sample-barcoded 5' primer with a J-beta primer mix, a second PCR ran for about 7 to 11 cycles. MiXCR, run by TCRdb on the 5' RACE reads, gives a single entry per CDR3 protein. This table has hundreds of thousands of distinct CDR3 sequences, more than 40% appearing once. The sequenced sample was blood. The receptors originated from a woman aged 60-75 years in good health.

V is TRBV20-1 and J is TRBJ2-4, with D perhaps matching TRBD2 (6 bases). The assigned J gene may be wrong: the sequence end matches TRBJ2-7 better. The CDR3 covers 15 residues. Germline assignment: CDR1 DFQATT and CDR2 SNEGSKA (reference sequence). CDR3 sequence reads: CSARDLQTSPNEQYF. The CDR3 DNA reads as TGCAGTGCTAGAGACCTCCAGACTAGTCCCAACGAGCAGTACTTC.

J is TRBJ2-4 and V is TRBV12-3 or TRBV12-4; 7 nucleotides align to TRBD2. The DNA end is a closer match to TRBJ2-7, so the J assignment may be wrong. The length of the CDR3 is 14 residues. In DNA form, the CDR3 reads TGTGCCAGCAGTGTCGGTGGGACTACCTACGAGCAGTACTTC. Its translation: CASSVGGTTYEQYF.

This clonotype was picked up many times. CDR3 in amino acids: CASSVGTSGGDQETQYF. In nucleotides, the CDR3 is TGTGCCAGCAGCGTAGGGACTAGCGGGGGAGACCAAGAGACCCAGTACTTC. This sequence joins TRBV9 and TRBJ2-5; 13 bases line up with TRBD2. The CDR3 totals 17 residues. Unmatched junction bases numbered 2, after V lost 0 bases and J lost 0 bases. In germline, CDR1 is SGDLS, CDR2 YYNGEE. The entire variable domain, with the rest obtained from reference TRBV9 and TRBJ2-5, is as follows: DSGVTQTPKHLITATGQRVTLRCSPRSGDLSVYWYQQSLDQGLQFLIQYYNGEERAKGNILERFSAQQFPDLHSELNLSSLELGDSALYFCASSVGTSGGDQETQYFGPGTRLLVL.

The rearrangement links TRBV29-1 to TRBJ2-5; 9 bases are shared with TRBD1. CDR3 length equals 13 residues. CDR1 is SQVTM and CDR2 is ANQGSEA in the germline V gene. J lost 11 bases, V lost 7 bases, and 14 bases had no gene match. CDR3 coding DNA: TGCAGCGACCGGGACAGGGCATCCAATGAGCAGTACTTC. It encodes CSDRDRASNEQYF. Full variable domain (remainder filled in from reference TRBV29-1 and TRBJ2-5): SAVISQKPSRDICQRGTSLTIQCQVDSQVTMMFWYRQQPGQSLTLIATANQGSEATYESGFVIDKFPISRPNLTFSTLTVSNMSPEDSSIYLCSDRDRASNEQYFGPGTRLLVL.

The V call is TRBV29-1, the J call TRBJ2-5, with a tentative D call TRBD1 (6 bases). The J call may be wrong; the DNA end is better matched by TRBJ2-7. Germline values: CDR1 SQVTM, CDR2 ANQGSEA. The CDR3 sequence is 15 residues long. Here the CDR3 DNA reads TGCAGCGGCGGTGGGGCAGGGTGGGACACCTACGAGCAGTACTTC. Translation gives CSGGGAGWDTYEQYF.

This clonotype showed up just a few times. The genes are TRBV20-1 and TRBJ2-1; TRBD2 agrees at 9 bases. The DNA end is a closer match to TRBJ2-7, so the J assignment may be wrong. Germline loops: CDR1 DFQATT, CDR2 SNEGSKA (reference sequence). CDR3 length equals 16 residues. CDR3 protein: CSARPSGTPSYNEQYF. In nucleotides, the CDR3 is TGCAGTGCTAGGCCTAGCGGGACCCCTTCCTACAATGAGCAGTACTTC.

The chain recombines TRBV20-1 with TRBJ1-1, with 9 bases identical to TRBD1. V trimming: 1 base; J trimming: 11 bases; junction bases outside the gene matches: 11. Germline CDR1 and CDR2: DFQATT and SNEGSKA (reference sequence). The CDR3 is made up of 14 amino acids. DNA for the CDR3: TGCAGTGCTAGAGGGACAGGGGTTTCTTCGAGGGCTTTCTTT. It yields the protein CSARGTGVSSRAFF.

There are a few counts of this clonotype. The V gene is TRBV7-3, the J gene TRBJ1-5, with D perhaps matching TRBD1 (6 bases). Trimming shortened V by 5 bases and J by 2 bases, and 10 bases separated the two germline ends. From germline, CDR1 is SGHTA and CDR2 FQGTGA. This CDR3 has 14 residues. The CDR3 loop is CASSLQGRNQPQHF. DNA for the CDR3: TGTGCCAGCAGCCTACAGGGACGCAATCAGCCCCAGCATTTT.

This clonotype has a handful of counts. The chain joins TRBV12-3 or TRBV12-4 to TRBJ1-5, with D perhaps matching TRBD1 (6 bases). CDR3 length equals 15 residues. The V end lost 6 bases, the J end lost 0 bases, and 12 bases lay between the germline ends. CDR3 DNA: TGTGCCAGCAGCGGACAGCCCTATAGCAATCAGCCCCAGCATTTT. It specifies CASSGQPYSNQPQHF.

The chain joins TRBV6-6 to TRBJ1-1; no reliable D call. V lost 5 bases and J 0 bases, leaving 10 bases between the germline ends. The CDR3 extends over 14 amino acids. Germline V gene sequence: CDR1 MNHNY, CDR2 SVGAGI (reference sequence). This chain's CDR3 is CASSATSLNTEAFF. CDR3 nucleotide sequence: TGTGCCAGCAGTGCTACATCGCTGAACACTGAAGCTTTCTTT.

This clonotype was found many times. The chain carries TRBV29-1 and TRBJ2-7, with a tentative D call TRBD1 (6 bases). From germline, CDR1 is SQVTM and CDR2 ANQGSEA. The CDR3 spans 14 residues. Deletions cut 6 bases from V and 3 bases from J, with 18 bases between. The chain's CDR3 is CSVATGQGVYEQYF. CDR3 bases: TGCAGCGTGGCTACAGGGCAAGGTGTCTACGAGCAGTACTTC.

In its sample, this clonotype was seen once. This chain connects TRBV7-9 to TRBJ2-3; D uncertain. Looked up from germline, CDR1 is SEHNR and CDR2 is FQNEAQ (reference sequence). With 1 base removed from V and 2 bases from J, the gap between germline ends came to 10 bases. The CDR3 extends over 15 amino acids. DNA of the CDR3: TGTGCCAGCAGCTTAGTCAGCGCCCACACAGATACGCAGTATTTT. The encoded protein is CASSLVSAHTDTQYF. The variable domain in full, with the rest retrieved from reference TRBV7-9 and TRBJ2-3, is DTGVSQNPRHKITKRGQNVTFRCDPISEHNRLYWYRQTLGQGPEFLTYFQNEAQLEKSRLLSDRFSAERPKGSFSTLEIQRTEQGDSAMYLCASSLVSAHTDTQYFGPGTRLTVL.

This clonotype came up a few times. This may stem from a read error, because a much larger clone lies one nucleotide away. The CDR3 bases are TGTGCCAGCAGCTTAGACTGGGGAGGGGGGGGCTCCTACAATGGGCAGTTCTTC. Protein: CASSLDWGGGGSYNGQFF. The chain joins TRBV7-9 to TRBJ2-1; possible D gene TRBD2, 7 bases. The CDR3 is 18 amino acids. The germline gives CDR1 SEHNR, CDR2 FQNEAQ (reference sequence).

The chain carries TRBV20-1 and TRBJ2-7; D is possibly TRBD2 (5 bases). Deletions cut 3 bases from V and 4 bases from J, with 13 bases between. The CDR3 is 13 residues long. In germline, CDR1 is DFQATT, CDR2 SNEGSKA (reference sequence). The CDR3 sequence is CSASGRGGYEQYF. Here the CDR3 DNA reads TGCAGTGCTAGCGGTCGGGGTGGGTACGAGCAGTACTTC.

The rearrangement uses TRBV3-1 and TRBJ1-1; D perhaps matches TRBD1 (6 bases). The ends were cut back, 3 bases at V and 5 bases at J, with 13 bases in the middle. In germline, CDR1 is LGHDT, CDR2 YNNKEL (reference sequence). The CDR3 is made up of 14 amino acids. For the CDR3, the DNA is TGTGCCAGCAGCCAGGGGCTAGGGGGGACTGAAGCTTTCTTT. Protein: CASSQGLGGTEAFF.

V and J are TRBV2 and TRBJ1-2; D gene unclear. V was clipped by 3 bases and J by 8 bases, with 16 bases between them. From germline, CDR1 is SNHLY and CDR2 FYNNEI. The CDR3 length is 14 residues. The CDR3 sequence is CASSDGQTSSGYTF. The DNA for the CDR3 is TGTGCCAGCAGTGATGGGCAGACTTCCAGCGGCTACACCTTC.

Only a few counts were recorded for this clonotype. The rearrangement joins TRBV20-1 to TRBJ2-3; TRBD2 might be the D (6 bases). V lost 6 bases to trimming and J lost 3 bases, with 13 bases between them. CDR3 length: 13 amino acids. Per the germline V gene, CDR1 is DFQATT and CDR2 is SNEGSKA (reference sequence). The CDR3 spells CSAGDGGTDTQYF. The CDR3 DNA reads TGCAGTGCAGGAGACGGAGGGACAGATACGCAGTATTTT.

This clonotype was seen many times. This chain joins TRBV9 and TRBJ2-3; 8 nucleotides align to TRBD2. The CDR3 length is 16 residues. The V and J ends lost 0 bases and 3 bases, in that order; junction bases with no gene match: 6. The germline V gene has CDR1 SGDLS and CDR2 YYNGEE. The CDR3 loop is CASSVEAGGATDTQYF. As DNA, the CDR3 is TGTGCCAGCAGCGTAGAAGCCGGGGGGGCGACAGATACGCAGTATTTT. The full variable domain, its missing parts supplied by reference TRBV9 and TRBJ2-3, is DSGVTQTPKHLITATGQRVTLRCSPRSGDLSVYWYQQSLDQGLQFLIQYYNGEERAKGNILERFSAQQFPDLHSELNLSSLELGDSALYFCASSVEAGGATDTQYFGPGTRLTVL.

The gene calls are TRBV7-9 and TRBJ2-1, with a weak D call TRBD2 (5 bases). This CDR3 region has 15 residues. Looked up from germline, CDR1 is SEHNR and CDR2 is FQNEAQ (reference sequence). V was pared by 6 bases and J by 2 bases, with 14 bases between. Here the CDR3 DNA reads TGTGCCAGCAGGAGGTCCGGGGTTACCTACAATGAGCAGTTCTTC. This sequence encodes CASRRSGVTYNEQFF.

This clonotype showed up just a few times. The rearrangement links TRBV27 to TRBJ1-5; a weak D match, TRBD1 (6 bases). This CDR3 has 17 residues. The ends were cut back, 0 bases at V and 0 bases at J, with 12 bases in the middle. Looked up from germline, CDR1 is MNHEY and CDR2 is SMNVEV (reference sequence). This chain's CDR3 is CASSLSGGPFSNQPQHF. CDR3 bases: TGTGCCAGCAGTTTATCGGGGGGCCCTTTTAGCAATCAGCCCCAGCATTTT.

Ten or more counts support this clonotype. The chain joins TRBV6-1 to TRBJ2-1, with D perhaps TRBD2 (6 bases). Trimming took off 11 bases at V and 3 bases at J, with 8 bases between the two ends. The CDR3 length is 11 residues. CDR1 MNHNS and CDR2 SASEGT come from the germline V gene. The CDR3 bases are TGTGCCGTGGACTACTACAATGAGCAGTTCTTC. Its protein product is CAVDYYNEQFF.

This clonotype occurred once. The CDR3 sequence: CASSRSSGRGETQYF. The DNA for the CDR3 is TGTGCCAGCAGCCGGAGCAGCGGGAGGGGAGAGACCCAGTACTTC. The chain joins TRBV3-1 to TRBJ2-5; 10 bases agree with TRBD2. V dropped 4 bases and J dropped 4; count of bases not matched to a gene: 6. The germline CDR1 and CDR2 sequences are LGHDT and YNNKEL (reference sequence). This CDR3 is built from 15 residues.

The table lists this clonotype with a few counts. The chain employs TRBV4-2 and TRBJ1-1; D remains unclear. Germline values: CDR1 LGHNA, CDR2 YNFKEQ. CDR3 length: 14 amino acids. Deletions cut 0 bases from V and 1 base from J, with 6 bases between. The chain's CDR3 is CASSQDRKNTEAFF. DNA for the CDR3: TGTGCCAGCAGCCAAGATCGGAAGAACACTGAAGCTTTCTTT.

In its sample, this clonotype was seen a few times. This chain connects TRBV7-7 to TRBJ2-5; either TRBD1 or TRBD2 may supply D (5 bases each). The V gene's germline CDR1 is SSHAT and CDR2 FNYEAQ (reference sequence). CDR3 length equals 13 residues. The CDR3: CASLRGPGETQYF. The CDR3 region has the DNA TGTGCTAGCCTGAGAGGGCCAGGGGAGACCCAGTACTTC.

The chain recombines TRBV30 with TRBJ2-6; 8 bases are shared with TRBD2. Germline CDR1 reads GTSNPN; CDR2 reads SVGIG (reference sequence). V trimming: 4 bases; J trimming: 3 bases; junction bases outside the gene matches: 8. This CDR3 spans 16 amino acids. CDR3 coding DNA: TGTGCCTGGAATGCGCGGGGGGTTTTTGGGGCCAACGTCCTGACTTTC. The encoded protein is CAWNARGVFGANVLTF.

Regarding this clonotype: Likely a read error: the CDR3 ends without its conserved phenylalanine or tryptophan. The V gene is TRBV12-3 or TRBV12-4, the J gene TRBJ2-7; 8 bases map to TRBD1. The CDR3 contains 14 residues. The J segment lost 2 bases and the V segment lost 1 base, leaving 1 base of the junction unmatched. The CDR3 reads CASSLVQGAYEQYL. In DNA form, the CDR3 reads TGTGCCAGCAGTTTAGTACAGGGGGCCTACGAGCAGTACTTG.

The chain employs TRBV20-1 and TRBJ2-1; maybe TRBD1 (5 bases). Germline CDR1 reads DFQATT; CDR2 reads SNEGSKA (reference sequence). The V and J ends lost 8 bases and 0 bases respectively, with 17 bases between them. The CDR3 extends over 15 amino acids. The CDR3 DNA sequence: TGCAGTCCAAAGGGGCCCAGGAGCTCCTACAATGAGCAGTTCTTC. Encoded protein: CSPKGPRSSYNEQFF.

The gene calls are TRBV6-5 and TRBJ1-4; a weak D match, TRBD1 (6 bases). V shed 6 bases and J shed 8 bases, with 19 bases lying between them. From germline, CDR1 is MNHEY and CDR2 SVGAGI. The CDR3 runs 15 residues. The CDR3 loop reads CASRSSTGSREKLFF. CDR3 nucleotide sequence: TGTGCCAGCAGGTCCTCAACAGGGAGTCGGGAAAAACTGTTTTTT.